Listed here are 9 T cell receptor beta chains from one sample, sequenced in a study of cytomegalovirus exposure and HLA in healthy donors (dated by TCRdb to the late 2010s). Preparation of the library involved the immunoSEQ multiplex PCR assay. For the multiplex PCR, a mixture combining 60 forward primers for TCR Vbeta segments and 13 reverse primers for TCR Jbeta segments was used. This immuneACCESS table, as held by TCRdb, lists in-frame sequences with V and J called but not all clones. Of the missing ones, under half trace to an unresolved V gene in checked studies; the others have no known cause. This sample gives some 110,000 clones in total; 65% to 85% of them show up just once. The ten largest clones add up to about 5% of the sample. Sequenced material: PBMCs. These receptors were collected from a male donor in good health and CMV-seronegative.

The chain combines TRBV6-5 with TRBJ2-2; D call uncertain. CDR3 length: 13 residues. Between the trimmed V and J ends, which lost 3 bases and 6 bases, there was a span of 8 bases. The V gene's germline CDR1 is MNHEY and CDR2 SVGAGI. DNA of the CDR3: TGTGCCAGCAGTTATAAAAGAGCCGGGGAGCTGTTTTTT. Its protein product is CASSYKRAGELFF.

V and J are TRBV6-5 and TRBJ1-1, with no clear D. Germline lookup yields CDR1 MNHEY and CDR2 SVGAGI. V gave up 5 bases and J gave up 3 bases, with 10 bases separating them. The CDR3 totals 13 residues. CDR3 sequence reads: CASSEAQHTEAFF. CDR3 coding DNA: TGTGCCAGCAGTGAAGCACAGCACACTGAAGCTTTCTTT.

The V gene is TRBV10-3, the J gene TRBJ2-7, with 7 bases fitting TRBD1. CDR1 is ENHRY, CDR2 SYGVKD, per germline. V was clipped by 3 bases and J by 0 bases; unmatched bases: 2. There are 14 residues in the CDR3. The CDR3, as DNA: TGTGCCATCAGTGAAAGGACAGGCTCCTACGAGCAGTACTTC. This codes for CAISERTGSYEQYF.

In regard to this clone: At one boundary the junction diverges from the germline segment, which might be a read error. The chain carries TRBV7-9 and TRBJ2-7, with 12 bases aligning to TRBD2. The germline gives CDR1 SEHNR, CDR2 FQNEAQ (reference sequence). The CDR3 loop spans 17 amino acids. Written as DNA, the CDR3 is TGTTCCAGCAGCTCGGGACTAGCGGGCCGTCCTATTTACGAGCAGTACTTC. Protein sequence: CSSSSGLAGRPIYEQYF.

CDR3 amino acids: CASSWGVRGKNIQYF. The CDR3 DNA is TGTGCCAGCAGCTGGGGAGTCCGGGGGAAAAACATTCAGTACTTC. V and J are TRBV7-8 and TRBJ2-4; a possible D gene is TRBD2 (6 bases). This CDR3 is built from 15 residues. Germline loops: CDR1 SGHVS, CDR2 FQNEAQ. Trimming stripped 4 bases from V and 4 bases from J, with 14 bases between. Using reference TRBV7-8 and TRBJ2-4 for the parts outside the CDR3, the full variable domain is GAGVSQSPRYKVAKRGQDVALRCDPISGHVSLFWYQQALGQGPEFLTYFQNEAQLDKSGLPSDRFFAERPEGSVSTLKIQRTQQEDSAVYLCASSWGVRGKNIQYFGAGTRLSVL.

The chain couples TRBV18 to TRBJ2-5, with 11 bases aligning to TRBD1. Trimming at V came to 3 bases and at J to 4 bases, leaving 7 bases not matched to a gene. Germline-derived CDR1 and CDR2 are KGHSH and LQKENI. CDR3 length equals 16 residues. As DNA, the CDR3 is TGTGCCAGCTCACCGGGACAGGGGGTTATGGGAGAGACCCAGTACTTC. Its protein is CASSPGQGVMGETQYF.

The V call is TRBV5-1, the J call TRBJ1-4; weak D call: TRBD1 (5 bases). CDR1 SGHRS and CDR2 YFSETQ come from the germline V gene. V shed 1 base and J shed 7 bases, with 14 bases lying between them. This CDR3 is 15 amino acids long. In nucleotides, the CDR3 is TGCGCCAGCAGCTTGATTGGGGGGAGTGGTGAAAAACTGTTTTTT. Protein product: CASSLIGGSGEKLFF. Together with reference TRBV5-1 and TRBJ1-4, the CDR3 gives the full variable domain: KAGVTQTPRYLIKTRGQQVTLSCSPISGHRSVSWYQQTPGQGLQFLFEYFSETQRNKGNFPGRFSGRQFSNSRSEMNVSTLELGDSALYLCASSLIGGSGEKLFFGSGTQLSVL.

This clone was seen a few times. The gene calls are TRBV30 and TRBJ2-6; D call uncertain. This CDR3 has 13 amino acids. The germline V and J ends were trimmed by 5 bases and 1 base, with 6 bases remaining between them. Germline V lookup: CDR1 GTSNPN, CDR2 SVGIG (reference sequence). This CDR3 is CAWVGSGANVLTF. The CDR3 region has the DNA TGTGCCTGGGTCGGGTCTGGGGCCAACGTCCTGACTTTC.

V and J are TRBV5-1 and TRBJ2-7; maybe TRBD1 (6 bases). V lost 5 bases to trimming and J lost 4 bases, with 16 bases between them. CDR1 and CDR2 from the germline V gene are SGHRS and YFSETQ. This CDR3 has 14 amino acids. CDR3 sequence reads: CASRGAYDGYEQYF. The CDR3 coding sequence is TGCGCCAGCAGGGGGGCGTATGACGGATACGAGCAGTACTTC.